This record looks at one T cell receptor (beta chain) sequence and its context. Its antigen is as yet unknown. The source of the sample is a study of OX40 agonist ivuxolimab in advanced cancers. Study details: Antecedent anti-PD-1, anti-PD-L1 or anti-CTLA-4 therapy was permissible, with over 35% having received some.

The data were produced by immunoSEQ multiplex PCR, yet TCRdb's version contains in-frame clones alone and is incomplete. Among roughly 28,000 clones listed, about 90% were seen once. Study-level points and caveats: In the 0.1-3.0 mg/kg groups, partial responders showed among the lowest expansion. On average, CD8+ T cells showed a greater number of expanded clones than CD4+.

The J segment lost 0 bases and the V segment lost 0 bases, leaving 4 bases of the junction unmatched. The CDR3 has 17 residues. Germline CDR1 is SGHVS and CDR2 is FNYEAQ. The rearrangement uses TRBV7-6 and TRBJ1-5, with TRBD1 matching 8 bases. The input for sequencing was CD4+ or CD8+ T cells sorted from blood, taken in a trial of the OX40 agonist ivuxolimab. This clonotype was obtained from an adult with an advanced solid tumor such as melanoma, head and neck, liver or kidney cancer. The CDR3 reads CASSLAPGQVSNQPQHF. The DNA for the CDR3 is TGTGCCAGCAGCTTAGCACCGGGACAGGTTAGCAATCAGCCCCAGCATTTT.